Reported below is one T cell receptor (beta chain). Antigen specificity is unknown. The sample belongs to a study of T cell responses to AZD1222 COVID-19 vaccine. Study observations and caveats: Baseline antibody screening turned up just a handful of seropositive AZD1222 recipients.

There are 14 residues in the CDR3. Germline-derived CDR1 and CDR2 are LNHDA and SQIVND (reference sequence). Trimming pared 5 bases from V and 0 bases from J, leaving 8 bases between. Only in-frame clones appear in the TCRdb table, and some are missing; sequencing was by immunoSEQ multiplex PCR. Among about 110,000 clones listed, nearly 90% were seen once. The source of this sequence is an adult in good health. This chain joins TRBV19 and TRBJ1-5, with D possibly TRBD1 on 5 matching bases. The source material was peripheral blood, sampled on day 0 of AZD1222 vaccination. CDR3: CASSQGNSNQPQHF. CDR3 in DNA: TGTGCCAGTAGTCAGGGAAATAGCAATCAGCCCCAGCATTTT.